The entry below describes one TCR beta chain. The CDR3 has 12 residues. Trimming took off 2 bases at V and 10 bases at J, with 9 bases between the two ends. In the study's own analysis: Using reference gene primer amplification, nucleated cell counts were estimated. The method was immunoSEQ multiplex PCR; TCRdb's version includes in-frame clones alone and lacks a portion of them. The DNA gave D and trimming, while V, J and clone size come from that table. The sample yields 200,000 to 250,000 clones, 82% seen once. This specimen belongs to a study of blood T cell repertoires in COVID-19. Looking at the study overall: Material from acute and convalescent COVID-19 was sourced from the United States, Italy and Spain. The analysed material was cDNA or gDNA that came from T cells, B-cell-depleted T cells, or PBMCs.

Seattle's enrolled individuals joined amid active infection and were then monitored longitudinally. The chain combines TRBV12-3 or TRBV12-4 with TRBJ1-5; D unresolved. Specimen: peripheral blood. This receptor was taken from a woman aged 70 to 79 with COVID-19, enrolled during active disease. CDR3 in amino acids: CASSLSGGPQHF. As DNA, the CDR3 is TGTGCCAGCAGTTTATCCGGAGGCCCCCAGCATTTT.